This TCR beta chain is from a study of blood T cell repertoires in COVID-19. Study summary: The United States, Italy and Spain were the sources of the acute and convalescent COVID-19 samples. T cells, B-cell-depleted T cells, or PBMCs supplied cDNA or gDNA.

Enrolment of Seattle patients took place during active infection, and they were followed longitudinally. Libraries were prepared by immunoSEQ multiplex PCR; TCRdb keeps only in-frame clonotypes and omits some of them. The sample records 200,000 to 300,000 clones, around 87% being singletons. Trimming stripped 2 bases from V and 2 bases from J, with 8 bases between. The CDR3 length is 13 residues. Germline values: CDR1 SGHTS, CDR2 YDEGEE. Sequenced: peripheral blood. The chain links TRBV5-8 to TRBJ2-7; TRBD1 might be the D (5 bases). The source is a woman aged 55-69 years with COVID-19, enrolled during active disease. The CDR3 loop reads CASSFDSPYEQYF. CDR3 bases: TGTGCCAGCAGCTTCGACAGCCCCTACGAGCAGTACTTC.